The 14 T cell receptor beta chains below come from one sample, sequenced in a study of identical twins. TCRdb analysed the 5' RACE reads with MiXCR anew, one entry per CDR3 protein. The sample contains roughly 200,000 distinct CDR3 sequences, under 10% of which appear only once. These data also featured in a second study, about yellow fever vaccine responses in identical twins.

Sequenced sample: memory (CD45RO+) T cells sorted from blood. Receptors originate from a woman under 30 in good health.

This clonotype showed up many times. The chain recombines TRBV4-3 with TRBJ2-1; 8 bases fit TRBD1. The CDR3 contains 13 residues. Germline assignment: CDR1 LGHNA and CDR2 YSLEER. V lost 0 bases and J lost 14; bases outside the gene matches: 6. CDR3: CASSQDGSDREFF. CDR3 bases: TGCGCCAGCAGCCAAGATGGTTCGGACAGGGAGTTCTTC.

In this sample, this clonotype turned up a few times. The chain has TRBV5-4 and TRBJ2-7; a weak D match, TRBD1 (6 bases). Germline CDR1 is SGHNT and CDR2 is YYREEE (reference sequence). The CDR3 has 14 residues. The ends were cut back, 3 bases at V and 2 bases at J, with 12 bases in the middle. The CDR3 sequence is CASSSTGFTYEQYF. CDR3 coding DNA: TGTGCCAGCAGCTCCACAGGGTTCACCTACGAGCAGTACTTC.

Only a few counts were recorded for this clonotype. The chain combines TRBV6-1 with TRBJ1-1, with 8 bases identical to TRBD1. Germline CDR1 is MNHNS and CDR2 is SASEGT. CDR3 length: 16 amino acids. V was clipped by 6 bases and J by 1 base; unmatched bases: 10. CDR3 nucleotides: TGTGCCAGCAGCCCCAACACAGGGGGGGAGAACACTGAAGCTTTCTTT. Protein: CASSPNTGGENTEAFF.

V gene TRBV7-8 combines with J gene TRBJ1-5; maybe TRBD1 (6 bases). Trimming cost V 1 base and J 5 bases, with 9 bases left between them. CDR1 is SGHVS and CDR2 is FQNEAQ in the germline V gene. The CDR3 sequence is 14 residues long. The DNA of the CDR3 is TGTGCCAGCAGCTTAGAGCAGGGGTATCAGCCCCAGCATTTT. This encodes CASSLEQGYQPQHF.

This clonotype was counted only a few times. V and J are TRBV24-1 and TRBJ2-7; D may be TRBD2 (7 bases). Germline CDR1 is KGHDR and CDR2 is SFDVKD. The CDR3 runs 12 residues. Trimming removed 7 bases at V and 7 bases at J, with 13 bases between. CDR3 DNA: TGTGCCACCAGGTGGGGGGGGCGGGAGCAGTACTTC. This codes for CATRWGGREQYF.

This clonotype has ten or more counts. V gene TRBV6-2 or TRBV6-3 combines with J gene TRBJ2-1; D may be TRBD1 or TRBD2 (7 bases each). The CDR3 sequence is 15 residues long. CDR1 is MNHEY and CDR2 is SVGEGT in the germline V gene. Trimming took 0 bases from V and 6 from J, leaving 12 bases between them. The CDR3 loop reads CASSYSAGGGNEQFF. The CDR3 DNA is TGTGCCAGCAGTTACTCGGCAGGGGGGGGCAATGAGCAGTTCTTC.

The gene calls are TRBV11-1 and TRBJ2-2; TRBD1 matches 8 bases. This CDR3 has 20 residues. The V gene end was trimmed by 4 bases and the J gene end by 5 bases; junction bases not matched to a gene: 21. Germline V gene data show CDR1 as SGHAT and CDR2 as FQDESV (reference sequence). The CDR3 region has the DNA TGTGCCAGCAGCTCCACAGAACGAGGGACAGGTCGAATAAGAACCGGGGAGCTGTTTTTT. Translation: CASSSTERGTGRIRTGELFF.

In its sample, this clonotype was seen many times. The CDR3, as DNA: TGTGCCAGCAGCCCCAGGGTCGCCCAAGAGACCCAGTACTTC. It encodes CASSPRVAQETQYF. The chain uses TRBV11-2 and TRBJ2-5; the D gene is possibly TRBD1 (5 bases). The CDR3 totals 14 residues. Trimming took 5 bases from V and 1 from J, leaving 11 bases between them. CDR1 and CDR2 (germline): SGHAT, FQNNGV.

This clonotype was seen many times. The chain combines TRBV7-9 with TRBJ2-4, with D possibly matching TRBD1 (6 bases). Trimming pared 3 bases from V and 0 bases from J, leaving 15 bases between. The CDR3 spans 17 residues. Germline V gene sequence: CDR1 SEHNR, CDR2 FQNEAQ (reference sequence). CDR3 protein: CASSFQTGSLAKNIQYF. For the CDR3, the DNA is TGTGCCAGCAGCTTCCAGACAGGATCCCTAGCCAAAAACATTCAGTACTTC.

This clonotype was seen ten or more times. This chain uses TRBV5-1 with TRBJ2-7; D ambiguous. The V and J ends lost 0 bases and 5 bases respectively, with 6 bases between them. CDR1 and CDR2 (germline): SGHRS, YFSETQ. There are 12 residues in the CDR3. CDR3 bases: TGCGCCAGCAGCTTGGATTTGGACGAGCAGTACTTC. Translated, it gives CASSLDLDEQYF.

The chain recombines TRBV13 with TRBJ2-2, with TRBD2 matching over 7 bases. Germline V gene lookup returns CDR1 PRHDT and CDR2 FYEKMQ (reference sequence). The CDR3 has 13 residues. V was pared by 5 bases and J by 7 bases, with 4 bases of the junction left unmatched. CDR3 in amino acids: CASSVRGVGELFF. DNA for the CDR3: TGTGCCAGCAGCGTCCGGGGGGTCGGGGAGCTGTTTTTT.

The table lists this clonotype with many counts. V is TRBV7-2 and J is TRBJ2-1; 10 bases align to TRBD2. The germline gives CDR1 SGHTA, CDR2 FQGNSA. V dropped 2 bases and J dropped 6; count of bases not matched to a gene: 4. CDR3 length equals 15 residues. DNA for the CDR3: TGTGCCAGCAGCTTAAGCGGGGGGGCTTCCAATGAGCAGTTCTTC. It is translated as CASSLSGGASNEQFF.

The sample holds many counts of this clonotype. V gene TRBV7-9 combines with J gene TRBJ2-1, with D possibly matching TRBD2 (5 bases). V dropped 0 bases and J dropped 11 bases, with 17 bases sitting between them. Germline CDR1 reads SEHNR; CDR2 reads FQNEAQ (reference sequence). This CDR3 spans 15 amino acids. The CDR3 DNA sequence: TGTGCCAGCAGCTTAGCGGAGGCGGGCAAAATCAAGCAGTTCTTC. Translated: CASSLAEAGKIKQFF.

A few counts support this clonotype. CDR3 nucleotides: TGCAGTGCTGTTTCTAAGTTTGAGCAGTACTTC. Residues: CSAVSKFEQYF. This chain uses TRBV20-1 with TRBJ2-7, with D unresolved. Trimming left V 5 bases short and J 7 bases short, with 12 bases between. Per the germline V gene, CDR1 is DFQATT and CDR2 is SNEGSKA (reference sequence). The CDR3 runs to 11 residues.